What follows are 24 T cell receptor beta chains derived from one specimen sequenced in a study of shared clonotypes between healthy human individuals. Profiling relied on immunoSEQ multiplex PCR, and the TCRdb table lists in-frame clones only, not all of them. The sample lists under 850,000 clones; 72% were seen once. Sequencing used memory CD4+ T cells sorted from blood. Subset of the sample: CD45RA-negative fraction. These TCRs come from a woman in her 30s in good health.

V and J are TRBV28 and TRBJ2-7; D remains ambiguous. The CDR3 is made up of 14 amino acids. Deletions cut 6 bases from V and 3 bases from J, with 15 bases between. From germline, CDR1 is MDHEN and CDR2 SYDVKM. The CDR3 bases are TGTGCCAGCAGCCCACGGTGGAGCGTCTACGAGCAGTACTTC. It yields the protein CASSPRWSVYEQYF.

The chain has TRBV30 and TRBJ2-5; 10 nucleotides align to TRBD2. With V trimmed by 2 bases and J by 7 bases, 7 bases remained unmatched. Germline lookup yields CDR1 GTSNPN and CDR2 SVGIG (reference sequence). This CDR3 is built from 14 residues. CDR3 coding DNA: TGTGCCTGGAGTAGGACTAGCGGTCGGAGGACCCAGTACTTC. Protein: CAWSRTSGRRTQYF.

The chain recombines TRBV6-5 with TRBJ2-5, with D unclear. CDR1 MNHEY and CDR2 SVGAGI come from the germline V gene. V was trimmed by 6 bases and J by 0 bases, leaving 11 bases between them. The CDR3 is 14 amino acids. The CDR3 DNA reads TGTGCCAGCAGGCGAGGAACATACCAAGAGACCCAGTACTTC. Amino acid sequence: CASRRGTYQETQYF.

This chain connects TRBV27 to TRBJ2-2; D remains ambiguous. V was shortened by 0 bases and J by 4 bases, with 6 bases between the two germline ends. Germline CDR1 is MNHEY and CDR2 is SMNVEV (reference sequence). The CDR3 sequence is 14 residues long. CDR3 nucleotide sequence: TGTGCCAGCAGTTTATCGATGGGCACCGGGGAGCTGTTTTTT. Translation gives CASSLSMGTGELFF.

The rearrangement links TRBV27 to TRBJ1-2; D uncertain. CDR1 is MNHEY, CDR2 SMNVEV, per germline (reference sequence). CDR3 size: 12 residues. V was shortened by 6 bases and J by 4 bases, with 9 bases between the two germline ends. As DNA, the CDR3 is TGTGCCAGCAGCAAAATTGGCTATGGCTACACCTTC. It translates to CASSKIGYGYTF.

This chain joins TRBV11-2 and TRBJ2-1; TRBD2 aligns across 7 bases. This CDR3 has 15 amino acids. V gave up 4 bases and J gave up 8 bases; unmatched junction bases: 11. Germline V CDR1 and CDR2: SGHAT, FQNNGV. The CDR3 coding sequence is TGTGCCAGCAGCTCCCAGTGGGCGGGAGTCCATGAGCAGTTCTTC. Protein: CASSSQWAGVHEQFF. The variable domain in full, with the rest retrieved from reference TRBV11-2 and TRBJ2-1, is EAGVAQSPRYKIIEKRQSVAFWCNPISGHATLYWYQQILGQGPKLLIQFQNNGVVDDSQLPKDRFSAERLKGVDSTLKIQPAKLEDSAVYLCASSSQWAGVHEQFFGPGTRLTVL.

The chain links TRBV30 to TRBJ2-3, with TRBD1 identical over 9 bases. V gave up 3 bases and J gave up 0 bases; unmatched junction bases: 4. Germline-derived CDR1 and CDR2 are GTSNPN and SVGIG (reference sequence). CDR3 length equals 15 residues. This chain's CDR3 is CAWSSGTGSTDTQYF. The CDR3 DNA reads as TGTGCCTGGAGCTCCGGGACAGGGAGCACAGATACGCAGTATTTT.

This clone appeared many times. The rearrangement uses TRBV19 and TRBJ2-3; TRBD2 matches 8 bases. The CDR3 is made up of 16 amino acids. The V segment lost 1 base and the J segment 4 bases; nucleotides outside the gene matches: 7. From germline, CDR1 is LNHDA and CDR2 SQIVND (reference sequence). The CDR3 spells CASSIGSAGAADTQYF. The CDR3 DNA is TGTGCCAGTAGTATAGGGTCAGCGGGGGCGGCAGATACGCAGTATTTT.

This rearrangement joins TRBV27 to TRBJ1-1; D perhaps matches TRBD1 (5 bases). With 5 bases removed from V and 4 bases from J, the gap between germline ends came to 17 bases. CDR1 MNHEY and CDR2 SMNVEV come from the germline V gene (reference sequence). CDR3 size: 15 residues. DNA for the CDR3: TGTGCCAGCAGTCGGTCACTAACAGGTTTCACTGAAGCTTTCTTT. This gives the protein CASSRSLTGFTEAFF.

J is TRBJ2-1 and V is TRBV7-9; TRBD2 agrees at 8 bases. Germline-derived CDR1 and CDR2 are SEHNR and FQNEAQ (reference sequence). The CDR3 is 15 residues long. After removal of 4 bases from V and 1 base from J, the junction contained 3 bases not matched to a gene. The CDR3 loop is CASSSQRESYNEQFF. CDR3 sequence (DNA): TGTGCCAGCAGCTCGCAGCGGGAGTCCTACAATGAGCAGTTCTTC.

This chain connects TRBV5-1 to TRBJ2-2, with D maybe TRBD2 (6 bases). V lost 5 bases and J lost 3, with 11 bases in between. This CDR3 is 14 amino acids long. Germline-derived CDR1 and CDR2 are SGHRS and YFSETQ. The CDR3 region is CASRGGLDTGELFF. Written as DNA, the CDR3 is TGCGCCAGCAGAGGAGGGTTAGACACCGGGGAGCTGTTTTTT.

The genes are TRBV21-1 and TRBJ1-1. TRBV21-1 is given as a pseudogene. This CDR3 spans 12 amino acids. The DNA for the CDR3 is TGTGCCGGTTCCGAAGTTTGTACTGAAGCTTTCTTT. Translating it yields CAGSEVCTEAFF.

The rearrangement joins TRBV27 to TRBJ2-1; no reliable D call. Trimming took 3 bases from V and 2 from J, leaving 8 bases between them. Germline values: CDR1 MNHEY, CDR2 SMNVEV (reference sequence). The CDR3 consists of 14 residues. CDR3 amino acids: CASSLVEPYNEQFF. CDR3 DNA sequence: TGTGCCAGCAGTTTGGTAGAGCCCTACAATGAGCAGTTCTTC.

The chain is built from TRBV9 and TRBJ2-1, with 7 bases identical to TRBD1. This CDR3 comprises 14 residues. The V gene end was trimmed by 4 bases and the J gene end by 4 bases; junction bases not matched to a gene: 5. Per the germline V gene, CDR1 is SGDLS and CDR2 is YYNGEE. The CDR3: CASSRQGFYNEQFF. CDR3 sequence (DNA): TGTGCCAGCAGCAGACAGGGATTTTACAATGAGCAGTTCTTC.

The chain carries TRBV5-1 and TRBJ2-3; possibly TRBD1 for D (6 bases). Deletions cut 4 bases from V and 0 bases from J, with 12 bases between. This CDR3 region has 15 residues. The germline gives CDR1 SGHRS, CDR2 YFSETQ. DNA for the CDR3: TGCGCCAGCAGCCTAGAACAGGGTAGCACAGATACGCAGTATTTT. It is translated as CASSLEQGSTDTQYF.

The gene calls are TRBV7-8 and TRBJ2-2; TRBD2 might be the D (5 bases). CDR3 size: 16 residues. Trimming removed 1 base at V and 7 bases at J, with 16 bases between. Germline V CDR1 and CDR2: SGHVS, FQNEAQ. DNA for the CDR3: TGTGCCAGCAGCTTAGATGCTAGCTTGGTGGGCGGGGAGCTGTTTTTT. It is translated as CASSLDASLVGGELFF.

V and J are TRBV25-1 and TRBJ2-1; D not resolved. The CDR3 is made up of 15 amino acids. Trimming removed 4 bases from V and 2 bases from J, with 12 bases in between. CDR1 is MGHDK, CDR2 SYGVNS, per germline. The CDR3 is CASSGDSPPYNEQFF. Written as DNA, the CDR3 is TGTGCCAGCAGTGGCGACTCCCCCCCCTACAATGAGCAGTTCTTC.

A remark on this clone: This sample includes further DNA sequences coding for the same CDR3. This chain joins TRBV19 and TRBJ1-5; D gene unclear. The germline V gene has CDR1 LNHDA and CDR2 SQIVND (reference sequence). This CDR3 is built from 14 residues. V was cut by 1 base and J by 2 bases, with 6 bases left in between. The CDR3 here is CASSIARGNQPQHF. CDR3 nucleotides: TGTGCCAGTAGTATAGCTCGAGGCAATCAGCCCCAGCATTTT.

V gene TRBV29-1 combines with J gene TRBJ1-4, with D hard to call. This CDR3 is built from 15 residues. V was pared by 7 bases and J by 0 bases, with 15 bases between. Germline-derived CDR1 and CDR2 are SQVTM and ANQGSEA. Here the CDR3 reads CSAGSGWATNEKLFF. The CDR3 bases are TGCAGCGCCGGTTCGGGATGGGCAACTAATGAAAAACTGTTTTTT.

The gene calls are TRBV6-6 and TRBJ1-1, with D tentatively TRBD1 (5 bases). The germline V gene has CDR1 MNHNY and CDR2 SVGAGI (reference sequence). V was trimmed by 2 bases and J by 10 bases, leaving 17 bases between them. This CDR3 region has 14 residues. DNA for the CDR3: TGTGCCAGCAGTTACGAGCCCGGGACCGGACCAGCTTTCTTT. Amino acid sequence: CASSYEPGTGPAFF.

The V gene is TRBV5-1, the J gene TRBJ1-1, with D unclear. Germline V gene lookup returns CDR1 SGHRS and CDR2 YFSETQ. V shed 1 base and J shed 1 base, with 8 bases lying between them. The CDR3 is 14 amino acids. CDR3 loop: CASSLSGENTEAFF. The CDR3, as DNA: TGCGCCAGCAGCTTGTCAGGAGAGAACACTGAAGCTTTCTTT. The variable domain in full, with the rest retrieved from reference TRBV5-1 and TRBJ1-1, is KAGVTQTPRYLIKTRGQQVTLSCSPISGHRSVSWYQQTPGQGLQFLFEYFSETQRNKGNFPGRFSGRQFSNSRSEMNVSTLELGDSALYLCASSLSGENTEAFFGQGTRLTVV.

This clone has just a few counts. V usage is TRBV18 and J usage is TRBJ1-2; 7 nucleotides agree with TRBD1. The V and J ends lost 5 bases and 2 bases, in that order; junction bases with no gene match: 14. The CDR3 covers 17 residues. CDR1 and CDR2 from the germline V gene are KGHSH and LQKENI. CDR3 region: CASSTGTAASRNYGYTF. In DNA, the CDR3 is TGTGCCAGCTCAACTGGGACAGCAGCATCGAGGAACTATGGCTACACCTTC.

The chain has TRBV19 and TRBJ2-2; perhaps TRBD1 as D (6 bases). Germline V gene data show CDR1 as LNHDA and CDR2 as SQIVND (reference sequence). V was clipped by 6 bases and J by 5 bases, with 13 bases between them. The CDR3 runs to 14 residues. The CDR3 DNA follows: TGTGCCAGTAGAATCGACAGGAGGACCGGGGAGCTGTTTTTT. This gives the protein CASRIDRRTGELFF.

The chain employs TRBV6-5 and TRBJ1-1; D is uncertain. The CDR3 has 14 amino acids. Trimming shortened V by 6 bases and J by 1 base, and 12 bases separated the two germline ends. Per the germline V gene, CDR1 is MNHEY and CDR2 is SVGAGI. CDR3 loop: CASSRTVGNTEAFF. CDR3 bases: TGTGCCAGCAGCCGGACGGTGGGGAACACTGAAGCTTTCTTT.